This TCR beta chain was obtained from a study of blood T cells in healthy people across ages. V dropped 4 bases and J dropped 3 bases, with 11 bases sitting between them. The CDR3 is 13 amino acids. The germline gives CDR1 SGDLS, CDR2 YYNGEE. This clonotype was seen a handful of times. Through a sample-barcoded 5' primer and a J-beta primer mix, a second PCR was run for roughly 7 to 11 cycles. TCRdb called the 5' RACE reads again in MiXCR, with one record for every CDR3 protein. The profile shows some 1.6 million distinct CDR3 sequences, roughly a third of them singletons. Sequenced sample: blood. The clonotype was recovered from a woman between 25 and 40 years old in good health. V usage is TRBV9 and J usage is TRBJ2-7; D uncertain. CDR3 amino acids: CASSPNPGYEQYF. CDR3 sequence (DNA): TGTGCCAGCAGCCCAAACCCGGGCTACGAGCAGTACTTC.